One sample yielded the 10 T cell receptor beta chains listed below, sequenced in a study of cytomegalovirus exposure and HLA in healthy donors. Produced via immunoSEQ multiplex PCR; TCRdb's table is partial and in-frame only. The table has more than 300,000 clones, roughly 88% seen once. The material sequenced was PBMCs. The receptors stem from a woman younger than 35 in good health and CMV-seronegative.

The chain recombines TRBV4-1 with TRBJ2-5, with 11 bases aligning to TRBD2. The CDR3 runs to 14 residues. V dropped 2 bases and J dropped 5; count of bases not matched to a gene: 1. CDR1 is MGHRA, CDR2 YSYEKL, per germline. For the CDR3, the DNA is TGCGCCAGCAGCCAACGGACTAGCGGGGAGACCCAGTACTTC. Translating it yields CASSQRTSGETQYF.

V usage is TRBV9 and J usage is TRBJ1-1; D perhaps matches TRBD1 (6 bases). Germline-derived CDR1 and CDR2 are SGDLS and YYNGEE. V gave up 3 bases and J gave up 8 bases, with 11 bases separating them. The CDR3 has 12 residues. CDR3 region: CASSAVDSEAFF. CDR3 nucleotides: TGTGCCAGCAGCGCAGTGGACAGCGAAGCTTTCTTT.

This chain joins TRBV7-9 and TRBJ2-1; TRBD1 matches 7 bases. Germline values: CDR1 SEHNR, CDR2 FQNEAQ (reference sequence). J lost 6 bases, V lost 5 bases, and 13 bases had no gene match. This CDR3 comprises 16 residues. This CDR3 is CASSPLGARDSNEQFF. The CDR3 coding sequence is TGTGCCAGCAGCCCGCTAGGGGCCCGGGACAGCAATGAGCAGTTCTTC. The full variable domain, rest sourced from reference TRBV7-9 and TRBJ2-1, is DTGVSQNPRHKITKRGQNVTFRCDPISEHNRLYWYRQTLGQGPEFLTYFQNEAQLEKSRLLSDRFSAERPKGSFSTLEIQRTEQGDSAMYLCASSPLGARDSNEQFFGPGTRLTVL.

CDR3 loop: CATSASRDREWDEQYF. In nucleotides, the CDR3 is TGTGCCACCAGCGCAAGCCGGGACAGGGAGTGGGACGAGCAGTACTTC. The chain combines TRBV15 with TRBJ2-7; TRBD1 aligns across 9 bases. The CDR3 runs 16 residues. With V trimmed by 5 bases and J by 5 bases, 13 bases remained unmatched. CDR1 and CDR2 from the germline V gene are LNHNV and YYDKDF (reference sequence).

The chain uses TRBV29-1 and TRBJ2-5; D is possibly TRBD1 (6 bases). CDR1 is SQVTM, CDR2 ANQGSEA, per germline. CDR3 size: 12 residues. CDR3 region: CGLGAYQETQYF. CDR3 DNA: TGCGGCCTGGGGGCGTACCAAGAGACCCAGTACTTC.

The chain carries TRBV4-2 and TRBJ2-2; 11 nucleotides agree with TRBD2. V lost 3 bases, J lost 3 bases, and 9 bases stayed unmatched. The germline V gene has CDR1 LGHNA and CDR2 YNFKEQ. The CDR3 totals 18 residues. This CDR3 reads CASSQLTSGSGDTGELFF. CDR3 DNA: TGTGCCAGCAGCCAGTTAACTAGCGGGAGCGGAGACACCGGGGAGCTGTTTTTT.

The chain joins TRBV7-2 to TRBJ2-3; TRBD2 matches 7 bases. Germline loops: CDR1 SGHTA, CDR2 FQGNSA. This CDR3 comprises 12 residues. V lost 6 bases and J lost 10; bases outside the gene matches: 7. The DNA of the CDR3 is TGTGCCAGCAGTTCCACTAGCGAGTCGCAGTATTTT. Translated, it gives CASSSTSESQYF.

The CDR3, as DNA: TGTGCCAGCAGCTTGTTCCGACAGGGGCATCAGCCCCAGCATTTT. Protein sequence: CASSLFRQGHQPQHF. V usage is TRBV5-6 and J usage is TRBJ1-5; the match to TRBD1 covers 8 bases. This CDR3 comprises 15 residues. Germline CDR1 and CDR2: SGHDT and YYEEEE. V gave up 1 base and J gave up 5 bases; unmatched junction bases: 5.

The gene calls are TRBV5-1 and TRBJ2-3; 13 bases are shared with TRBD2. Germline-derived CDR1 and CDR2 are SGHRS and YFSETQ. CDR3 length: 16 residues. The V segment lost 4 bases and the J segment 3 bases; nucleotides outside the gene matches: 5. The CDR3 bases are TGCGCCAGCAGCCCTGGGACTAGCGGGACAACAGATACGCAGTATTTT. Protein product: CASSPGTSGTTDTQYF.

CDR3 nucleotides: TGCAGCGTTGGGACTCGGTTCGATGAAGCTTTCTTT. It codes for CSVGTRFDEAFF. The chain carries TRBV29-1 and TRBJ1-1, with D uncertain. The CDR3 has 12 amino acids. Germline V gene data show CDR1 as SQVTM and CDR2 as ANQGSEA. The germline V and J ends were trimmed by 4 bases and 7 bases, with 13 bases remaining between them.